Described below is a single T cell receptor (beta chain) sequence and its context. The data originate from a study of cytomegalovirus exposure and HLA in healthy donors. The PCR contained 60 Vbeta and 13 Jbeta primers. The assay was immunoSEQ multiplex PCR, and TCRdb's table has in-frame clones only and misses some. This table has 85,000 to 100,000 clones, under 85% appearing once. Trimming took 4 bases from V and 3 from J; bases not matched to a gene: 6. CDR3 length: 16 residues. Germline-derived CDR1 and CDR2 are LNHNV and YYDKDF (reference sequence). Sample: PBMCs. This clonotype was obtained from a man aged 50-60 years in good health and CMV-seropositive. The chain is built from TRBV15 and TRBJ1-5; 10 nucleotides match TRBD1. The CDR3 bases are TGTGCCACCAGCAAGACAGGGGGCTGGGACAATCAGCCCCAGCATTTT. Protein sequence: CATSKTGGWDNQPQHF.